This TCR beta chain was identified in a study of cytomegalovirus exposure and HLA in healthy donors (dated 2017 in TCRdb). Looking at the study overall: An earlier analysis of about 560 of the donors reported 276 Gb of sequence data and around 100 million unique TCR beta sequences obtained from some 200 million T cells. An early release that covered roughly 600 HLA-typed donors contained around 300 gigabases of sequencing data and 80 million or so unique TCR sequences. Of the approximately 400 genotyped donors, 81% fell in the genetic ancestry cluster associated with self-reported Caucasian donors. The study aimed to test whether cataloging public T cell receptors could reveal signatures of past pathogen exposure. The T cell repertoires of 666 subjects were profiled by immunosequencing and related to cytomegalovirus serostatus. Besides the first cohort of some 670 subjects, a separate validation cohort made up of 95 to 150 different subjects was used. To predict cytomegalovirus infection status, the study combined high-throughput TCR immunosequencing, statistical association of individual TCRs with disease status, and machine learning. In a later analysis, previously published TCR beta repertoires from fewer than 750 donors were re-analyzed and high-resolution HLA genotyping was added so that TCR occurrence patterns could be studied. Rather than using new phenotypic data, the later analysis identified candidate immune exposures from TCR beta sequences and from how often those sequences occurred across donors. An earlier analysis of approximately 630 of the donors applied high-throughput TCR beta sequencing to assess whether each TCR beta V gene segment acted as functional or pseudogenic. Donor age, sex, ethnicity and CMV serostatus were compiled alongside the repertoire data. Genome-wide SNP genotypes for about 65% of the 666 donors were used in a later genetic analysis, which treated that subset as a discovery cohort. All discovery cohort repertoires had been generated on a single sequencing platform. Both class I and class II loci were covered by HLA typing, at four-digit resolution. The number of donors typed differed by locus, with roughly 629-640 for A, B, C, DRB1 and DQB1, more than 500 for DQA1, 600 to 610 for DPA1, and around 450 for DPB1. Roughly five DR-DQ haplotypes were handled as single units for association and clustering, since linkage in the cohort was strong. Among a few hundred genotyped donors of the cohort, an average of 235,054 unique TCR beta nucleotide sequences were sequenced per donor, roughly a sixth of them non-productive. Study-wide conclusions, independent of this receptor: A cluster of highly shared sequence variants was judged likely to represent a technical artifact of the sequencing pipeline. In a later analysis, the rate of TCR association differed among HLA loci, with DRB1 alleles having the most associated TCRs and HLA-C alleles having the fewest. Most CMV-associated TCR beta chains appeared to be HLA-restricted in a later analysis, and the HLA associations seemed to be driven largely by CMV exposure. HLA typing was unavailable for some donors at each locus, so association tests used only the typed subset. In a later analysis, HLA-associated TCR beta chains showed more clonal expansion and lower generation probabilities than non-associated chains that were equally common. Correlated functional status among segregating V segments might be attributable to linkage disequilibrium, but an unknown experimental factor could not be ruled out. CMV serostatus was the only immune exposure information available for the cohort. A further reported finding was that TCR beta sequences accurately predicted the HLA-A and HLA-B alleles for most subjects in the first cohort. Cytomegalovirus status was reported to be diagnosed by the classifier with high specificity and sensitivity in both the original and validation cohorts. Assigning TCR associations to individual alleles was difficult when HLA alleles, especially DR and DQ, strongly co-occurred. A few of the identified cytomegalovirus-associated TCR beta chains were confirmed in vitro to be specific for cytomegalovirus antigens. An earlier analysis of some 560 of the donors showed that most TCR beta V segments appeared in productive rearrangements either about 87% or about 30% of the time, which broadly matched IMGT annotations. Across donors, most TCR sequences were observed very rarely, whereas some public TCRs were present in many individuals. The study listed approximately 160 TCR beta chains as associated with cytomegalovirus. V-gene and J-gene trimming of TCR beta chains was associated with a missense DCLRE1C variant in a later genetic analysis, and the association was replicated in an independent cohort. In a later analysis, several top co-occurrence clusters were reported to appear linked to parvovirus B19, influenza, CMV and Epstein-Barr virus. Because counts were too low, roughly 17 rarely observed V segments, including chromosome 9 orphons, were left out of the earlier analysis of 587 of the donors. It was suggested by the authors that the approach could potentially be generalized to other disease states and immunological phenotypes. Only TCR beta chains were sequenced in this cohort, and the absence of alpha or paired-chain data limited detectable features. Compared with the approximately 670-donor mean, donors in an Asian-associated ancestry cluster had fewer N-insertions in productive TCRs, according to a later genetic analysis. Some IMGT-functional V segments, including TRBV6-2 and TRBV6-3, could not be told apart with the 87-base-pair reads, so those segments were excluded. In a later analysis, 15,000 to 20,000 TCR beta sequences were associated with specific HLA alleles at a false discovery rate of 0.05. The presence/absence analyses assumed that sequencing depth was roughly uniform across donors, and that assumption may not be true.

The cohort comprised under 700 healthy bone marrow donors. At the time of sampling, every cohort member was nominally healthy, though immune exposures that went unrecorded were likely present. The donor tested CMV seropositive and was one of the 289 seropositive cohort members. A peripheral blood sample was collected from each donor, and TCR beta sequencing was performed on peripheral blood mononuclear cells. Genomic DNA was extracted from the blood cell samples with the Qiagen DNeasy Blood Extraction Kit. The library came from the immunoSEQ multiplex PCR assay. For the multiplex PCR, a mixture combining 60 forward primers for TCR Vbeta segments and 13 reverse primers for TCR Jbeta segments was used. The CDR3 region of rearranged TCR beta genes was amplified from genomic DNA with a multiplex PCR assay. On the Illumina HiSeq System, the amplified TCR beta libraries were sequenced as 87-base-pair reads. Turning to the authors' computational methods: Across the 700 or so repertoires, a later analysis counted roughly 77 million unique TCR beta chains, some 11 million of which were shared by at least two donors. A nearest-neighbor algorithm error-corrected the raw reads and collapsed the reads into unique sequences, merging closely related sequences to remove PCR and sequencing errors. V, D and J gene segments were assigned by aligning CDR3 sequences to IMGT reference sequences. For a sequence to be retained, a match of at least six nucleotides was required to both a V gene segment and a J gene segment. Rearrangements were classified as productive when the CDR3 lacked stop codons and remained in frame with V and J, and all other rearrangements were classified as non-productive. CDR3 was defined according to IMGT convention as the region running from the second conserved V-encoded cysteine to the conserved J-encoded phenylalanine. The earlier analysis of 587 of the donors excluded any sequence lacking an unambiguous match to a single V gene segment. An earlier analysis of around 600 of the donors classified V segments as functional when productive rearrangements were above 56.7% and as segregating when the standard deviation between donors was above 5%. A statistical classification framework was built to diagnose cytomegalovirus status from the catalog of TCR beta chain sequences. A later analysis assigned V and J genes by comparing TCR nucleotide sequences with IMGT/GENE-DB human TR gene sequences. In a later analysis, CDR3 sequences and most-parsimonious VDJ recombination scenarios were assigned using the TCRdist pipeline. In a later analysis, each TCR beta chain was defined by its CDR3 amino acid sequence together with its V-gene family, and reads without a unique V-gene family were excluded. In a later analysis, approximately 590 highly shared, low-generation-probability nucleotide sequences were removed to address suspected cross-contamination and a sequencing artifact. A later analysis calculated a clonal expansion index for each public chain from normalized within-repertoire ranks of inferred template counts. A later analysis computed generation probabilities with a VDJ recombination model fitted to out-of-frame rearrangements, and checked the results against IGoR. A later analysis scored TCR-TCR, TCR-HLA and TCR-CMV co-occurrence with hypergeometric tests, applying a repertoire-size bias correction to TCR pairs. To estimate false discovery rates, a later analysis permuted the HLA or CMV assignments 20 times. In a later analysis, co-occurring TCRs were grouped using DBSCAN, with TCRdist sequence similarity added in when clustering inside HLA-allele-positive subsets. For co-occurrence clustering, repertoires with fewer than 30,000 or more than 120,000 public chains were excluded, along with four or five repertoires with anomalous nucleotide sharing. TCRdb holds this immuneACCESS table with in-frame rearrangements only. Some clones are missing; in checked studies, unresolved V genes explain under half, and the rest has no known cause. V and J calls and clone size are given by that table; D and trimming were obtained from the DNA. The sample has roughly 97,000 clones on record, around 80% of them singletons. Of the sample, about 5.4% is held by the ten largest clones.

Its CDR3 holds 15 amino acids, cysteine through phenylalanine. Left in the record is the CDR3 DNA by itself, 45 bases read in frame from the first base. After removal of 0 bases from V and 6 bases from J, the junction retains 1 base not matched to a gene. For CDR1 and CDR2, the germline V gene lists SGDLS and YYNGEE. Details on this clone: The antigen this receptor binds is unknown. There are no base qualities to consult, and no much larger clone falls within one base.

Sequenced material: PBMCs. The receptor was derived from a woman aged 18-30 years in good health and CMV-seropositive. In this chain, TRBV9 is recombined with TRBJ2-1; TRBD2 aligns with 12 central bases. The DNA sequence reads TGTGCCAGCAGCGTAGTGACTAGCGGGGGCAATGAGCAGTTCTTC. Its protein is CASSVVTSGGNEQFF.